Following are 28 T cell receptor beta chains from one sample sequenced in a study of regulatory T cells in long-lasting Graves disease. iRepertoire HTBI primers and Arm-PCR of CDR3 regions built TCR beta libraries. MiXCR, applied by TCRdb to the multiplex PCR reads, yields one record per CDR3 protein. Altogether under 400,000 distinct CDR3 sequences are present, approximately 15% being singletons, with the ten largest covering just under 30%. Noted time point: newly diagnosed GD, antithyroid drugs for less than 3 months. PBMC RNA was the source of the TCR library. This sample was shared with a second study, whose subject was T cells in Graves' hyperthyroidism and ophthalmopathy.

This specimen was peripheral blood mononuclear cells (PBMCs), taken at new diagnosis, from a patient treated with antithyroid drugs. These receptors originate from a man in his forties with Graves disease.

The CDR3 nucleotides read TGTGCCAGCAGCCGAGCGACTAGCGGGGATCGCACCGGGGAGCTGTTTTTT. It codes for CASSRATSGDRTGELFF. The chain uses TRBV3-1 and TRBJ2-2; 11 bases line up with TRBD2. Per germline, CDR1 LGHDT and CDR2 YNNKEL (reference sequence). The ends lost 4 bases at V and 4 bases at J; junction bases unmatched: 8. The CDR3 spans 17 residues.

The chain has TRBV15 and TRBJ2-6, with a weak D call TRBD2 (5 bases). The CDR3 has 16 residues. Germline loops: CDR1 LNHNV, CDR2 YYDKDF (reference sequence). Trimming took 0 bases from V and 4 from J, leaving 10 bases between them. The CDR3, as DNA: TGTGCCACCAGCAGAGAACGGGGATCCGGGGCCAACGTCCTGACTTTC. This codes for CATSRERGSGANVLTF.

This clonotype was seen repeatedly, ten times or more. This sequence joins TRBV5-1 and TRBJ2-3; D might be TRBD2 (5 bases). There are 14 residues in the CDR3. Deletions cut 2 bases from V and 1 base from J, with 8 bases between. The germline gives CDR1 SGHRS, CDR2 YFSETQ. The CDR3 DNA follows: TGCGCCAGCAGCTTTAGTAGCGGCACAGATACGCAGTATTTT. It is translated as CASSFSSGTDTQYF.

The chain couples TRBV11-2 to TRBJ2-7; D perhaps matches TRBD2 (6 bases). This CDR3 is 13 amino acids long. V dropped 3 bases and J dropped 7 bases, with 13 bases sitting between them. From germline, CDR1 is SGHAT and CDR2 FQNNGV. DNA of the CDR3: TGTGCCAGCAGCTTGGCGGGGTTAGGAGAGCAGTACTTC. It codes for CASSLAGLGEQYF.

This clonotype was counted between two and nine times. The chain joins TRBV5-4 to TRBJ2-5; D call uncertain. Germline V gene sequence: CDR1 SGHNT, CDR2 YYREEE (reference sequence). The CDR3 is made up of 13 amino acids. V was trimmed by 1 base and J by 7 bases, leaving 11 bases between them. The CDR3: CASSLKGFGTQYF. CDR3 DNA: TGTGCCAGCAGCTTGAAAGGGTTTGGGACCCAGTACTTC.

Concerning this clonotype itself: Being one base from a much bigger clone, this may be a read error. This sequence joins TRBV5-1 and TRBJ2-7, with D perhaps being TRBD1 or TRBD2 (6 bases each). This CDR3 contains 13 residues. V was shortened by 4 bases and J by 7 bases, with 15 bases between the two germline ends. Germline V lookup: CDR1 SGHRS, CDR2 YFSETQ. This CDR3 reads CASSARGTREQYF. The CDR3 DNA is TGCGCCAGCAGCGCCCGGGGGACAAGGGAGCAGTACTTC.

The chain joins TRBV4-2 to TRBJ2-3; TRBD1 is a possible D gene (6 bases). The ends were cut back, 1 base at V and 6 bases at J, with 17 bases in the middle. Germline CDR1 LGHNA, CDR2 YNFKEQ. CDR3 length equals 16 residues. CDR3 bases: TGTGCCAGCAGCCAAGCCTACAGGGCCGGTGGTGATACGCAGTATTTT. Translated: CASSQAYRAGGDTQYF.

This clonotype was observed at least ten times. This chain uses TRBV5-1 with TRBJ2-5, with D unresolved. Germline CDR1 SGHRS, CDR2 YFSETQ. V lost 0 bases and J lost 5, with 14 bases in between. The CDR3 consists of 15 residues. The CDR3 DNA reads as TGCGCCAGCAGCTTGGGGCTCGTCGGCCGGGAGACCCAGTACTTC. Encoded protein: CASSLGLVGRETQYF. Variable domain in full (rest from reference TRBV5-1 and TRBJ2-5): KAGVTQTPRYLIKTRGQQVTLSCSPISGHRSVSWYQQTPGQGLQFLFEYFSETQRNKGNFPGRFSGRQFSNSRSEMNVSTLELGDSALYLCASSLGLVGRETQYFGPGTRLLVL.

The V gene is TRBV30, the J gene TRBJ1-6; 9 bases align to TRBD1. Germline assignment: CDR1 GTSNPN and CDR2 SVGIG (reference sequence). The CDR3 consists of 12 residues. V shed 3 bases, J shed 14 bases, and the junction held 5 bases outside the gene matches. The CDR3 sequence: CAWSPGQGALHF. For the CDR3, the DNA is TGTGCCTGGAGCCCGGGACAGGGAGCCCTCCACTTT.

Many counts were recorded for this clonotype. This chain joins TRBV5-1 and TRBJ2-7; tentatively, D is TRBD1 (6 bases). Germline V gene sequence: CDR1 SGHRS, CDR2 YFSETQ. Trimming shortened V by 0 bases and J by 1 base, and 11 bases separated the two germline ends. The CDR3 is made up of 15 amino acids. The CDR3 reads CASSLGQEWSYEQYF. CDR3 sequence (DNA): TGCGCCAGCAGCTTGGGACAGGAGTGGTCCTACGAGCAGTACTTC. Complete variable domain (other parts from reference TRBV5-1 and TRBJ2-7): KAGVTQTPRYLIKTRGQQVTLSCSPISGHRSVSWYQQTPGQGLQFLFEYFSETQRNKGNFPGRFSGRQFSNSRSEMNVSTLELGDSALYLCASSLGQEWSYEQYFGPGTRLTVT.

As for this clonotype: A far bigger clonotype differs at one base, so this is likely a read error. Since no conserved phenylalanine or tryptophan closes the CDR3, a read error is the likely cause. The chain carries TRBV12-3 or TRBV12-4 and TRBJ2-5, with D uncertain. V lost 3 bases and J lost 7, with 15 bases in between. The CDR3 extends over 14 amino acids. The CDR3: CASSFGAPLVTQYL. CDR3 nucleotides: TGTGCCAGCAGTTTTGGAGCGCCCCTCGTGACCCAGTACCTC.

The V call is TRBV9, the J call TRBJ2-5; D is ambiguous. V gave up 1 base and J gave up 4 bases, with 11 bases separating them. Germline V gene lookup returns CDR1 SGDLS and CDR2 YYNGEE. The CDR3 consists of 14 residues. The CDR3 DNA is TGTGCCAGCAGCGTACTTTGGGGTTCAGAGACCCAGTACTTC. Translation gives CASSVLWGSETQYF.

This clonotype occurred many times. The J gene is TRBJ2-1, the V gene TRBV14; D is unresolved. From germline, CDR1 is SGHDN and CDR2 FVKESK. This CDR3 has 13 residues. V was trimmed by 0 bases and J by 8 bases, leaving 8 bases between them. The CDR3 DNA reads as TGTGCCAGCAGCCAAGATCGAAGAGATGAGCAGTTCTTC. Its protein is CASSQDRRDEQFF.

This clonotype was seen many times. The gene calls are TRBV5-5 and TRBJ2-7; possibly TRBD1 for D (5 bases). This CDR3 is built from 14 residues. Germline CDR1 SGHKS, CDR2 YYEKEE (reference sequence). Deletions cut 4 bases from V and 4 bases from J, with 15 bases between. The CDR3 DNA sequence: TGTGCCAGCAGCCAGGGCTCTATGAATTACGAGCAGTACTTC. Translation gives CASSQGSMNYEQYF. Combining the CDR3 with reference TRBV5-5 and TRBJ2-7 gives the whole variable domain DAGVTQSPTHLIKTRGQQVTLRCSPISGHKSVSWYQQVLGQGPQFIFQYYEKEERGRGNFPDRFSARQFPNYSSELNVNALLLGDSALYLCASSQGSMNYEQYFGPGTRLTVT.

This clonotype was seen at least ten times. The V call is TRBV2, the J call TRBJ1-5; D remains unclear. Trimming cost V 5 bases and J 4 bases, with 12 bases left between them. Germline V lookup: CDR1 SNHLY, CDR2 FYNNEI. The CDR3 extends over 14 amino acids. The CDR3 region has the DNA TGTGCCAGCAGTTTAGACCGGCCTAATCAGCCCCAGCATTTT. Amino acids: CASSLDRPNQPQHF.

This clonotype has a count of ten or more. The chain uses TRBV6-1 and TRBJ2-2, with TRBD1 identical over 10 bases. There are 15 residues in the CDR3. V shed 4 bases, J shed 8 bases, and the junction held 7 bases outside the gene matches. Germline loops: CDR1 MNHNS, CDR2 SASEGT. Here the CDR3 reads CASSVGTGDMGELFF. CDR3 DNA: TGTGCCAGCAGTGTGGGGACAGGGGATATGGGGGAGCTGTTTTTT.

About this clonotype: Since a much larger clone is just one base distant, this may be a read error. The chain uses TRBV20-1 and TRBJ2-7, with TRBD2 matching 7 bases. The V gene's germline CDR1 is DFQATT and CDR2 SNEGSKA (reference sequence). The length of the CDR3 is 15 residues. Trimming at V came to 3 bases and at J to 7 bases, leaving 15 bases not matched to a gene. CDR3 loop: CSASNSGLSYNEQYF. The CDR3 DNA is TGCAGTGCTAGTAATAGCGGGCTCTCCTACAATGAGCAGTACTTC.

This clonotype was recorded many times. The rearrangement links TRBV7-2 to TRBJ2-1; TRBD1 is a possible D gene (6 bases). The CDR3 sequence is 13 residues long. The V gene's germline CDR1 is SGHTA and CDR2 FQGNSA. Deletions cut 3 bases from V and 10 bases from J, with 13 bases between. CDR3 DNA: TGTGCCAGCAGCTTTTGGACAGCTAGAGAGCAGTTCTTC. Translated, it gives CASSFWTAREQFF.

This clonotype showed up just a few times. One base away lies a much larger clone, so this may be a sequencing read error. This likely comes from a read error, as the CDR3 has no conserved phenylalanine or tryptophan at its end. The CDR3 sequence: CASSLSGAEAFS. In DNA form, the CDR3 reads TGCGCCAGCAGCTTATCGGGGGCTGAAGCTTTCTCT. This chain links TRBV5-1 with TRBJ1-1; the D gene is possibly TRBD1 (5 bases). Germline V gene data show CDR1 as SGHRS and CDR2 as YFSETQ. CDR3 length: 12 amino acids. V dropped 2 bases and J dropped 6 bases, with 8 bases sitting between them.

This clonotype was counted many times. The chain recombines TRBV18 with TRBJ1-4; no reliable D call. The germline gives CDR1 KGHSH, CDR2 LQKENI. The CDR3 has 14 residues. The V end was cut by 2 bases, the J end by 7 bases, with 11 bases between. The CDR3 nucleotides read TGTGCCAGCTCACCAGTAAGGGAGGGTGAAAAACTGTTTTTT. This gives the protein CASSPVREGEKLFF.

This clonotype was found many times. V usage is TRBV6-2 or TRBV6-3 and J usage is TRBJ2-7, with D maybe TRBD1 (6 bases). This CDR3 contains 13 residues. V lost 10 bases and J 2 bases, leaving 15 bases between the germline ends. Germline CDR1 reads MNHEY; CDR2 reads SVGEGT. The CDR3 bases are TGTGCCACCGCCGGGACAACTACCTACGAGCAGTACTTC. It translates to CATAGTTTYEQYF.

The V and J genes are TRBV11-3 and TRBJ2-1, with 10 bases identical to TRBD1. The CDR3 contains 15 residues. Germline V gene data show CDR1 as SGHNT and CDR2 as YENEEA. V was clipped by 4 bases and J by 5 bases; unmatched bases: 5. The DNA of the CDR3 is TGTGCCAGCAGCTCGGGACAGGGGACAGACAATGAGCAGTTCTTC. This translates into CASSSGQGTDNEQFF.

This clonotype was recorded many times. The V call is TRBV30, the J call TRBJ2-7; tentative D call: TRBD1 (6 bases). CDR3 length: 13 amino acids. The V end lost 4 bases, the J end lost 1 base, and 11 bases lay between the germline ends. The germline V gene has CDR1 GTSNPN and CDR2 SVGIG (reference sequence). The CDR3 loop reads CAWKGGASYEQYF. CDR3 bases: TGTGCCTGGAAAGGGGGTGCATCCTACGAGCAGTACTTC.

V gene TRBV20-1 combines with J gene TRBJ1-2; D is ambiguous. CDR1 and CDR2 from the germline V gene are DFQATT and SNEGSKA (reference sequence). V was trimmed by 3 bases and J by 7 bases, leaving 9 bases between them. The CDR3 consists of 11 residues. The CDR3 sequence: CSASKDGGYTF. The CDR3 nucleotides read TGCAGTGCTAGTAAGGACGGTGGCTACACCTTC.

This clonotype was seen repeatedly, ten times or more. The V call is TRBV20-1, the J call TRBJ1-6, with TRBD1 matching over 9 bases. CDR3 size: 13 residues. CDR1 and CDR2 from the germline V gene are DFQATT and SNEGSKA (reference sequence). Trimming took 5 bases from V and 9 from J; bases not matched to a gene: 5. The CDR3 region is CSALTGGSSPLHF. The DNA of the CDR3 is TGCAGTGCTCTGACAGGGGGTAGTTCACCCCTCCACTTT.

This clonotype was recorded a few times. This sequence joins TRBV29-1 and TRBJ2-1; D perhaps matches TRBD1 (6 bases). The DNA matches TRBJ2-5 better at its end, which makes the J call doubtful. The CDR3 loop spans 12 amino acids. CDR1 SQVTM and CDR2 ANQGSEA come from the germline V gene. The CDR3 region is CSVVFRAGDQYF. Written as DNA, the CDR3 is TGCAGCGTAGTTTTTAGGGCAGGGGACCAGTACTTC.

Notes on this clonotype: A much larger clone differs from this one at a single base, so this may be a read error. The rearrangement links TRBV5-1 to TRBJ1-1, with D possibly being TRBD1 (6 bases). CDR1 and CDR2 (germline): SGHRS, YFSETQ. This CDR3 comprises 14 residues. The CDR3 DNA sequence: TGCGCCAGCACCGAACAGGGTGGGAACACTGAAGCTTCCTTT. Residues: CASTEQGGNTEASF. The complete variable domain, with remaining parts taken from reference TRBV5-1 and TRBJ1-1, reads KAGVTQTPRYLIKTRGQQVTLSCSPISGHRSVSWYQQTPGQGLQFLFEYFSETQRNKGNFPGRFSGRQFSNSRSEMNVSTLELGDSALYLCASTEQGGNTEASFGQGTRLTVV.

This clonotype has at least ten counts. CDR3 protein: CASSPLAVALMNTEAFF. As DNA, the CDR3 is TGTGCCAGCTCACCACTGGCCGTGGCTTTAATGAACACTGAAGCTTTCTTT. The chain uses TRBV18 and TRBJ1-1, with D unresolved. V was clipped by 1 base and J by 0 bases, with 15 bases between them. Germline CDR1 and CDR2: KGHSH and LQKENI. CDR3 length: 17 amino acids.